A single sample gave rise to the 11 T cell receptor beta chains below, sequenced in a study of CD8+CD57+ T cells in acquired aplastic anemia. Genomic DNA provided the template from which TCR beta VDJ and CDR3 profiles were obtained. TCRdb re-called the reads through MiXCR, storing one row per CDR3 protein. The sample has around 290,000 distinct CDR3 sequences, about 50% seen once. Sequencing involved patients with CD8+CD57+ cell expansion previously shown by flow cytometry. Sequencing input: sorted CD4+, CD8+, or CD8+CD57+ T cells (not recorded which) from PBMCs. The origin of the receptors is a human donor with aplastic anemia.

The V and J genes are TRBV2 and TRBJ1-2; D perhaps matches TRBD1 (6 bases). CDR1 and CDR2 from the germline V gene are SNHLY and FYNNEI. V was pared by 8 bases and J by 6 bases, with 19 bases between. The CDR3 length is 14 residues. CDR3 coding DNA: TGTGCCAGCTACCAATTAGGGACAAAAAATGGCTACACCTTC. This translates into CASYQLGTKNGYTF.

This clonotype occurred many times. V and J are TRBV6-6 and TRBJ2-3; no reliable D call. The CDR3 is 15 residues long. V lost 5 bases, J lost 2 bases, and 14 bases lay in between. Germline values: CDR1 MNHNY, CDR2 SVGAGI (reference sequence). CDR3 sequence reads: CASSLILSYTDTQYF. As DNA, the CDR3 is TGTGCCAGCAGTCTTATTCTCAGTTACACAGATACGCAGTATTTT.

The chain recombines TRBV27 with TRBJ2-2, with 13 bases fitting TRBD2. The CDR3 has 19 residues. Germline values: CDR1 MNHEY, CDR2 SMNVEV (reference sequence). V shed 3 bases, J shed 5 bases, and the junction held 12 bases outside the gene matches. CDR3: CASSFRLWTSGSQTGELFF. CDR3 DNA sequence: TGTGCCAGCAGTTTCCGCTTATGGACTAGCGGGAGCCAAACCGGGGAGCTGTTTTTT.

This clonotype was seen a handful of times. V and J are TRBV20-1 and TRBJ2-5, with TRBD1 matching 9 bases. Germline V gene sequence: CDR1 DFQATT, CDR2 SNEGSKA (reference sequence). This CDR3 is 12 amino acids long. V shed 6 bases and J 4 bases; nucleotides not matched to a gene: 3. The CDR3 protein is CSADRGGETQYF. Here the CDR3 DNA reads TGCAGTGCCGACAGGGGGGGAGAGACCCAGTACTTC.

The chain employs TRBV29-1 and TRBJ1-5, with TRBD1 matching over 7 bases. Germline V gene lookup returns CDR1 SQVTM and CDR2 ANQGSEA. V lost 6 bases and J lost 4; bases outside the gene matches: 6. CDR3 size: 13 residues. The CDR3 loop is CSVTGTGNQPQHF. The CDR3 DNA reads TGCAGCGTGACAGGGACGGGTAATCAGCCCCAGCATTTT.

This chain links TRBV5-5 with TRBJ2-5; 11 nucleotides line up with TRBD1. CDR1 is SGHKS, CDR2 YYEKEE, per germline (reference sequence). The CDR3 has 15 amino acids. The trim removed 4 bases at V and 5 bases at J, leaving 7 bases unmatched. The CDR3 spells CASSGRTGGRETQYF. The CDR3 nucleotides are TGTGCCAGCAGCGGGAGGACAGGGGGCAGGGAGACCCAGTACTTC.

The rearrangement joins TRBV5-1 to TRBJ1-2; D is uncertain. The CDR3 spans 13 residues. Between the trimmed V and J ends, which lost 2 bases and 8 bases, there was a span of 13 bases. Germline V lookup: CDR1 SGHRS, CDR2 YFSETQ. The CDR3 nucleotides read TGCGCCAGCAGCTTAGCCGTTTCGGAGGGCTACACCTTC. It encodes CASSLAVSEGYTF.

This clonotype was detected once. This chain connects TRBV7-9 to TRBJ1-6; D possibly corresponds to TRBD1 (5 bases). The CDR3 runs to 14 residues. V lost 2 bases, J lost 7 bases, and 9 bases lay in between. The germline CDR1 and CDR2 sequences are SEHNR and FQNEAQ (reference sequence). The CDR3 sequence is CASSLSRENSPLHF. DNA for the CDR3: TGTGCCAGCAGCTTAAGCAGGGAAAATTCACCCCTCCACTTT. The entire variable domain, with the rest obtained from reference TRBV7-9 and TRBJ1-6, is as follows: DTGVSQNPRHKITKRGQNVTFRCDPISEHNRLYWYRQTLGQGPEFLTYFQNEAQLEKSRLLSDRFSAERPKGSFSTLEIQRTEQGDSAMYLCASSLSRENSPLHFGNGTRLTVT.

This chain connects TRBV12-3 or TRBV12-4 to TRBJ1-1; D possibly corresponds to TRBD1 (6 bases). The CDR3 runs to 17 residues. The V end was cut by 5 bases, the J end by 1 base, with 20 bases between. The CDR3 region has the DNA TGTGCCAGCAGTGGAGCCGACAGGAAACAACCGAACACTGAAGCTTTCTTT. Amino acids: CASSGADRKQPNTEAFF.

The rearrangement links TRBV20-1 to TRBJ1-1; possibly TRBD1 for D (6 bases). The CDR3 sequence is 14 residues long. The germline V gene has CDR1 DFQATT and CDR2 SNEGSKA (reference sequence). V was shortened by 3 bases and J by 7 bases, with 18 bases between the two germline ends. The CDR3: CSASFWGGQFEAFF. CDR3 sequence (DNA): TGCAGTGCTAGTTTCTGGGGTGGACAGTTTGAAGCTTTCTTT.

The rearrangement joins TRBV7-2 to TRBJ2-5, with a possible D match to TRBD2 (5 bases). Germline V gives CDR1 SGHTA, CDR2 FQGNSA. V was shortened by 5 bases and J by 5 bases, with 6 bases between the two germline ends. This CDR3 has 11 residues. CDR3 sequence reads: CASSGEETQYF. The CDR3 DNA follows: TGTGCCAGCAGCGGGGAGGAGACCCAGTACTTC. Using reference TRBV7-2 and TRBJ2-5 for the parts outside the CDR3, the full variable domain is GAGVSQSPSNKVTEKGKDVELRCDPISGHTALYWYRQSLGQGLEFLIYFQGNSAPDKSGLPSDRFSAERTGGSVSTLTIQRTQQEDSAVYLCASSGEETQYFGPGTRLLVL.